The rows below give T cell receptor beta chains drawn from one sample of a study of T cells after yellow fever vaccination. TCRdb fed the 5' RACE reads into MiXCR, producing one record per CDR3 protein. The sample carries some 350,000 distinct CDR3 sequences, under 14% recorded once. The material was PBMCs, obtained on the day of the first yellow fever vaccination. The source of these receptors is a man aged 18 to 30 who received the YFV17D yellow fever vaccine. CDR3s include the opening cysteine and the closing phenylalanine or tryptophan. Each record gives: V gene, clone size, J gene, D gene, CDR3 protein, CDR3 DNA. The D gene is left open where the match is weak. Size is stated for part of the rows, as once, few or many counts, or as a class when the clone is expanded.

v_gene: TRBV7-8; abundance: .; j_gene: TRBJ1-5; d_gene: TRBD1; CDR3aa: CASSLEGQLSNQPQHF; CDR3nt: TGTGCCAGCAGCCTGGAGGGACAGCTTAGCAATCAGCCCCAGCATTTT
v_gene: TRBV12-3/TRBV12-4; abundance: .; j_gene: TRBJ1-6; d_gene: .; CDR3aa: CTCSLEQGIGALDSPLHF; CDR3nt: TGTACCTGCAGTTTAGAACAGGGCATTGGCGCATTGGATTCACCCCTCCACTTT
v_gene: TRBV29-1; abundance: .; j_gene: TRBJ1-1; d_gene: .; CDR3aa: CSVPGPGHTEAFF; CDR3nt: TGCAGCGTCCCGGGCCCGGGGCACACTGAAGCTTTCTTT
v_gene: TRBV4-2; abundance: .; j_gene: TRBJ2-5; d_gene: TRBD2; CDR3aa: CASSQDRAGVKETQYF; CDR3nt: TGTGCCAGCAGCCAGGATCGAGCGGGGGTCAAAGAGACCCAGTACTTC
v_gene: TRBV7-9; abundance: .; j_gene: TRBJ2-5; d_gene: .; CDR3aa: CASSALWGQETQYF; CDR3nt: TGTGCCAGCAGCGCCCTTTGGGGCCAAGAGACCCAGTACTTC
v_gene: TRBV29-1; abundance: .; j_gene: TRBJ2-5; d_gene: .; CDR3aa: CSAKGRGGFETQYF; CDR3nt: TGCAGCGCTAAAGGACGGGGTGGATTCGAGACCCAGTACTTC
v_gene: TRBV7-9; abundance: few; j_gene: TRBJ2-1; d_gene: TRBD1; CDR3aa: CASSLSGTGLNEQFF; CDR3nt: TGTGCCAGCAGCTTATCCGGGACAGGGCTCAATGAGCAGTTCTTC
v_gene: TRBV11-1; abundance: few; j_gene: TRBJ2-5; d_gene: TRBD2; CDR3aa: CASSPFSGGQETQYF; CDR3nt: TGTGCCAGCAGCCCATTTTCGGGGGGGCAAGAGACCCAGTACTTC
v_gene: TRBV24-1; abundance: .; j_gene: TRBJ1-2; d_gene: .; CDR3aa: CATSDPRTVYYGYTF; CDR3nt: TGTGCCACCAGTGACCCTAGGACGGTTTACTATGGCTACACCTTC
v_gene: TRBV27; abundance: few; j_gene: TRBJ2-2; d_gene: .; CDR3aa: CASKNRETGELFF; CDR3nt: TGTGCCAGTAAAAACCGAGAAACCGGGGAGCTGTTTTTT
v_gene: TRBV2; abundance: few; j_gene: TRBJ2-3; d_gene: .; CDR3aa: CASSEALITDTQYF; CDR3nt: TGTGCCAGCAGTGAAGCGCTTATCACAGATACGCAGTATTTT
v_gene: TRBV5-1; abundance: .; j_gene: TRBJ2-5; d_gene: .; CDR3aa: CAIGQETQYF; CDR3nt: TGCGCCATCGGCCAAGAGACCCAGTACTTC
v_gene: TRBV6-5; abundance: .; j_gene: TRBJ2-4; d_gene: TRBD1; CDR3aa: CASSSRTGYARLNIQYF; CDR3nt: TGTGCCAGCAGTTCTCGGACAGGCTACGCGCGACTAAACATTCAGTACTTC
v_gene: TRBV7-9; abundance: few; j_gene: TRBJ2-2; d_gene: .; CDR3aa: CASSTWIEGNTGELFF; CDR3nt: TGTGCCAGCAGCACGTGGATCGAGGGAAACACCGGGGAGCTGTTTTTT
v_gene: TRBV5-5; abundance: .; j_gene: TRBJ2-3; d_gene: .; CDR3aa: CAINVADTQYF; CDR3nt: TGTGCCATCAATGTAGCAGATACGCAGTATTTT
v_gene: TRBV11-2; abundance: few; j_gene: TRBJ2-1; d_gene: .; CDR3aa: CASSLNWDSQFF; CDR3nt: TGTGCCAGCAGCTTAAATTGGGACTCGCAGTTCTTC